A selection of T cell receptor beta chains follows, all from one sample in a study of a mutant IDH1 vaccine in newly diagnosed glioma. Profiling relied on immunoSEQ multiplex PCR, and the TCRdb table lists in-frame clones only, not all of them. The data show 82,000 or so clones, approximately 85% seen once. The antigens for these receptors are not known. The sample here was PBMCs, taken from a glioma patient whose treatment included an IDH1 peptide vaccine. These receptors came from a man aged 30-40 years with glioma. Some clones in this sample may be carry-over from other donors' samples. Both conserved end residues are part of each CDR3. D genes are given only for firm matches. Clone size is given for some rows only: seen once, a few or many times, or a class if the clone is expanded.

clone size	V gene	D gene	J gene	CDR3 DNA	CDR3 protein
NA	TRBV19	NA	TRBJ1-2	TGTGCCAGCATTCAGGACCGTCGATCCGGGGGCTACACCTTC	CASIQDRRSGGYTF
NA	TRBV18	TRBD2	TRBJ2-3	TGTGCCAGCTCACCACCGACGGGACTAGCGGGAGAGAGGCAGTATTTT	CASSPPTGLAGERQYF
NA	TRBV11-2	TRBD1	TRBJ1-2	TGTGCCAGCAGCTCTCCCAGGGGGCGGAGGCTTGGCTACACCTTC	CASSSPRGRRLGYTF
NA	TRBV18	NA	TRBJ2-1	TGTGCCAGCTCACCCCATAGAAAGAATGAGCAGTTCTTC	CASSPHRKNEQFF
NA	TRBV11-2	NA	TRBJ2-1	TGTGCCAGCAGCTTCACTAACGGGAATGAGCAGTTCTTC	CASSFTNGNEQFF
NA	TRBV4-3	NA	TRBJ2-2	TGCGCCAGCAGCCAAGCCGGGGAGCTGTTTTTT	CASSQAGELFF
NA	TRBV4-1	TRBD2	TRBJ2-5	TGCGCCAGCAGCCAGATACCCTCGGGGGGCCAAGAGACCCAGTACTTC	CASSQIPSGGQETQYF
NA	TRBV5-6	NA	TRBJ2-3	TGTGCCAGCAGCTCAAGCACAGATACGCAGTATTTT	CASSSSTDTQYF
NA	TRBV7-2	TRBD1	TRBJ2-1	TGTGCCAGCAGCTCCGGGACAGGGGGTGAGCAGTTCTTC	CASSSGTGGEQFF
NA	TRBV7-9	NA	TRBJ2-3	TGTGCCAGCAGCTGGGGCCAGCGAAACACAGATACGCAGTATTTT	CASSWGQRNTDTQYF
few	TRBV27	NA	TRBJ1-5	TGTGCCAGCAGTTTCCGAGGGCCCAAGACGGGTCAGCCCCAGCATTTT	CASSFRGPKTGQPQHF
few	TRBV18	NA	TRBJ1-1	TGTGCCAGCTCACCTAACGAGGGGGTGAACACTGAAGCTTTCTTT	CASSPNEGVNTEAFF
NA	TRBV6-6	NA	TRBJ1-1	TGTGCCAGCAGTTACTCGTTCGGGGAAGGGGACACTGAAGCTTTCTTT	CASSYSFGEGDTEAFF
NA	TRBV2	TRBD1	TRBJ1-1	TGTGCCAGCAGTCTAAGCCCCTTGGACAGGTGGACTGAAGCTTTCTTT	CASSLSPLDRWTEAFF
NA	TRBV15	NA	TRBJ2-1	TGTGCCATCCTGGGAGTCGGGAATGAGCAGTTCTTC	CAILGVGNEQFF
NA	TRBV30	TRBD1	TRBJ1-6	TGTGCCGCCGGGACAGGGAATTCACCCCTCCACTTT	CAAGTGNSPLHF
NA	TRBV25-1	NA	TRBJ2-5	TGTGCCAGCAGTGAGCCAGGGGATTTGGAGACCCAGTACTTC	CASSEPGDLETQYF
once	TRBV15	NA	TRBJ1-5	TGTGCCACCAGCACACCAACGAGGCTGACAGGAAGGGGTCAGCCCCAGCATTTT	CATSTPTRLTGRGQPQHF
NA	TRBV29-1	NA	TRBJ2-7	TGCAGCGTATTGAGCCCTTTCTCCTACGAGCAGTACTTC	CSVLSPFSYEQYF
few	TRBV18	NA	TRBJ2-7	TGTGCCAGCTCACCAGGAGACGGTCAGCAGTACTTC	CASSPGDGQQYF
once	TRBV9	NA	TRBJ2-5	TGTGCCAGCAGCGGTTCGGGGCCCCAAGAGACCCAGTACTTC	CASSGSGPQETQYF
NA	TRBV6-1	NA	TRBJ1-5	TGTGCCAGCAGTGAAGGTCGGGGACATTCCGATCAGCCCCAGCATTTT	CASSEGRGHSDQPQHF
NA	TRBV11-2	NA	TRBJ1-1	TGTGCCAGCAGCTCGACAACGAACACTGAAGCTTTCTTT	CASSSTTNTEAFF
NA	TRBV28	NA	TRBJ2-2	TGTGCCAGCAGTCCCATAGCGTGGGAGCTGTTTTTT	CASSPIAWELFF
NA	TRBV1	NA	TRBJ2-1	TGCACGGCAGGGACTAGCGGGAGGGGAGGGAATGAGCAGTTCTTC	CTAGTSGRGGNEQFF
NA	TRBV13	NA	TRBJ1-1	TGTGCCAGCTGTCCCCAGGGACATAAAAACCCTGAAGCTTTCTTT	CASCPQGHKNPEAFF
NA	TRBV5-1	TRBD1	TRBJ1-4	TGCGCCAGCAGCTTGGGACAGGGGTCAACTAATGAAAAACTGTTTTTT	CASSLGQGSTNEKLFF
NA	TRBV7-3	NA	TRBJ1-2	TGTGCCAGCAGCTTAACCGGAGGGGCCGGAAGCTATGGCTACACCTTC	CASSLTGGAGSYGYTF
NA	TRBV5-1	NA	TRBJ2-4	TGCGCCAGCAGCTTGTTTGAAAGGGAGAAAGGCATTCAGTACTTC	CASSLFEREKGIQYF
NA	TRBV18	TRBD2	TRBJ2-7	TGTGCCAGCTCACCTCGTAGCGGGGGGGCCTACGAGCAGTACTTC	CASSPRSGGAYEQYF
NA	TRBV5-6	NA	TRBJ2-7	TGTGCCAGCAGCTTGGAGGCGGCCTACGAGCAGTACTTC	CASSLEAAYEQYF
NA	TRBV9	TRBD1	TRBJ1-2	TGTGCCAGCAGCCAGGGAGGGGGCCTACAACTCGTGACCTTC	CASSQGGGLQLVTF
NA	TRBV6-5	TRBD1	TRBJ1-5	TGTGCCAGCAGTCTAGGGGGCGGGCCCACGCCCCAGCATTTT	CASSLGGGPTPQHF
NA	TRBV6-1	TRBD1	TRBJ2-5	TGTGCCAGCAGGTTGACAGGGTCGAGTGAGACCCAGTACTTC	CASRLTGSSETQYF
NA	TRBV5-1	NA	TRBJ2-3	TGCGCCAGCAGCTTGACAGGGAGCCAAGATACGCAGTATTTT	CASSLTGSQDTQYF
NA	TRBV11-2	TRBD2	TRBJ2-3	TGTGCCAGCAGCTACGGGGGGAGCGCAGATACGCAGTATTTT	CASSYGGSADTQYF
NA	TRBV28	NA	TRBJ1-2	TGTGCCAGCAGTTTATTCTCAGGGCTCGACTATGGCTACACCTTC	CASSLFSGLDYGYTF
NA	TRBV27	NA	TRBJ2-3	TGTGCCAGCAGCCGACAGCCGAACACAGATACGCAGTATTTT	CASSRQPNTDTQYF
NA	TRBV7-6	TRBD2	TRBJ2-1	TGTGCCAGCCGACTAGCGGGCTGGGAAACTCAGCAGTTCTTC	CASRLAGWETQQFF
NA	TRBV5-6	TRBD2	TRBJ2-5	TGTGCCAGCAGCTCCCTCGGCGGGGGGGAAGAGACCCAGTACTTC	CASSSLGGGEETQYF
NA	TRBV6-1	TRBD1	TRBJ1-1	TGTGCCAGCAGTGAGGACAGGGGACTGAACACTGAAGCTTTCTTT	CASSEDRGLNTEAFF
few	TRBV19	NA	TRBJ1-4	TGTGCCAGTACCCCCGGCAGGGCGGGGGGACTCGGTGGTGGGAAACTGTTTTTT	CASTPGRAGGLGGGKLFF
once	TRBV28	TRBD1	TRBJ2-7	TGTGCCAGCAGCAGACGGACAGGGAACTACGAGCAGTACTTC	CASSRRTGNYEQYF
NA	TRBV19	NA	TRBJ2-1	TGTGCCAGTAGTAATTTAGTGGGGGAGCAGTTCTTC	CASSNLVGEQFF
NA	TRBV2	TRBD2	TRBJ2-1	TGTGCCAGCAGTGAACAGCGGGGGGGCGATGAGCAGTTCTTC	CASSEQRGGDEQFF
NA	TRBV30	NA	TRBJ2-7	TGTGCCTGGAGTGTATCCCTGAAACGGGCGCAGTACTTC	CAWSVSLKRAQYF
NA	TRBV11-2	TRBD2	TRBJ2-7	TGTGCCAGCAGCTACAGCGGGGTCTACGAGCAGTACTTC	CASSYSGVYEQYF
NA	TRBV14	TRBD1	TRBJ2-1	TGTGCCAGCAGCCCTATCAGAACAGGGGGATCGGATGAGCAGTTCTTC	CASSPIRTGGSDEQFF
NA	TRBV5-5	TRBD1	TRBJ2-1	TGTGCCAGCAGCCCCCTGGACAGGGGAGGGTTCAATGAGCAGTTCTTC	CASSPLDRGGFNEQFF
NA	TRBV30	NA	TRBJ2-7	TGTGCCTGGAGTCCCGACAGGACCTACGAGCAGTACTTC	CAWSPDRTYEQYF
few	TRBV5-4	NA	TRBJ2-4	TGTGCCAGCAGCCCGGCGTCCCAGGGGGGGGAAAACATTCAGTACTTC	CASSPASQGGENIQYF
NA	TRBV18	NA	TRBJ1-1	TGTGCCAGCTCACCACCGTCATCGAACACTGAAGCTTTCTTT	CASSPPSSNTEAFF